This T cell receptor beta chain was recorded in a study of T cells after yellow fever vaccination. As for the study in general: Fractions of low cell number were prepared using SMART-Seq v4 Ultra Low Input. Study-level results: FACS-sorted repertoires could contain abundant clonotypes contaminating from the bulk population. Re-detected after boosting: most primary clones, approximately 97% of CD4 and around 86% of CD8.

This clonotype has a handful of counts. Its antigen remains unidentified. Per germline, CDR1 SGHTA and CDR2 FQGTGA. Germline trimming cut 6 bases from V and 5 bases from J; bases unmatched to any gene: 7. This CDR3 is 15 amino acids long. Template switching by 5'RACE produced TCR cDNA, adding a universal primer site and UMIs. TCRdb reprocessed the 5' RACE reads via MiXCR and lists one record per CDR3 protein. The sample shows 170,000 or so distinct CDR3 sequences, around 9.7% of them seen only once. This material consisted of CD8+ T cells sorted from PBMCs, taken 45 days after the yellow fever booster vaccination. The TCR sequence derives from a man between 18 and 35 years old who received the YFV17D yellow fever vaccine. This sequence joins TRBV7-3 and TRBJ2-3; 11 bases line up with TRBD2. The DNA of the CDR3 is TGTGCCAGCAGACGTAGCGGGGGGGCGAGAGATACGCAGTATTTT. Amino acid sequence: CASRRSGGARDTQYF.